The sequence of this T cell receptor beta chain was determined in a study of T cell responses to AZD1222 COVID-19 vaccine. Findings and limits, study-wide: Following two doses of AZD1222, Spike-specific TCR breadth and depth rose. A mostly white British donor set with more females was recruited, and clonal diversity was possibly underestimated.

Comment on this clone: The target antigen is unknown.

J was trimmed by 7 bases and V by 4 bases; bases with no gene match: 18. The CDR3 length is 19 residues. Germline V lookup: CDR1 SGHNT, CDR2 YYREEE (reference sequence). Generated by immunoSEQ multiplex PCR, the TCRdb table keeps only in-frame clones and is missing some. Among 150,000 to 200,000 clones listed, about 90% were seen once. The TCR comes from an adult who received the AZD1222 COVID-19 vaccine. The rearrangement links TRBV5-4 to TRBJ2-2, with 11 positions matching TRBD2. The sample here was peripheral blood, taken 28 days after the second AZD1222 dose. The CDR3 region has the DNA TGTGCCAGCAGCCCCGGGACTAGCGGCTCTTCCGGGGGGAGCGGGGAGCTGTTTTTT. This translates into CASSPGTSGSSGGSGELFF.